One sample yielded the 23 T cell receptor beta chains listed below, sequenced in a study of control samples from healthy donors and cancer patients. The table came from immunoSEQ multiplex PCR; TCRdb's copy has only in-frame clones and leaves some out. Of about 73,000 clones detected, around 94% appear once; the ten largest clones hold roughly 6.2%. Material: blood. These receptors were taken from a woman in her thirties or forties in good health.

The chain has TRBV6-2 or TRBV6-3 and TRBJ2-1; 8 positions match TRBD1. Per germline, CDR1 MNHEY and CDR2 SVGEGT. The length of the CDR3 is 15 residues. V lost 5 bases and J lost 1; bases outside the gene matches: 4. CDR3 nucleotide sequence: TGTGCCAGCAGTCGAAGACAGGGGTCCTACAATGAGCAGTTCTTC. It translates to CASSRRQGSYNEQFF.

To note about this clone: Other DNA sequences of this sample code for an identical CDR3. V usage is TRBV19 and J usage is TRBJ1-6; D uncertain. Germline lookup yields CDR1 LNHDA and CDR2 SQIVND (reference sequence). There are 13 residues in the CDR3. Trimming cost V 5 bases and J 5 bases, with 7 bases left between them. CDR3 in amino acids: CASSEQDNSPLHF. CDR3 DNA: TGTGCCAGTAGTGAGCAGGATAATTCACCCCTCCACTTT.

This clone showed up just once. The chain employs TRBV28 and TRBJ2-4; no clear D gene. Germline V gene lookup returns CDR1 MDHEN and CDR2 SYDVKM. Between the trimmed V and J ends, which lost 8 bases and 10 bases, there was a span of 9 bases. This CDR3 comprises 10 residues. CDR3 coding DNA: TGTGCCAGCGGTAGAAATATTCAGTACTTC. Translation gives CASGRNIQYF.

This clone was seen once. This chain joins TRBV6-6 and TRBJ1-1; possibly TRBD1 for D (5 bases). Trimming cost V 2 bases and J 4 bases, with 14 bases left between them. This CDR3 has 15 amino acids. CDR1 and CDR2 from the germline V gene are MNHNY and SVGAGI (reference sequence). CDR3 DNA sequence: TGTGCCAGCAGTTACCCGGCAGGGAGGATCACTGAAGCTTTCTTT. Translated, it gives CASSYPAGRITEAFF.

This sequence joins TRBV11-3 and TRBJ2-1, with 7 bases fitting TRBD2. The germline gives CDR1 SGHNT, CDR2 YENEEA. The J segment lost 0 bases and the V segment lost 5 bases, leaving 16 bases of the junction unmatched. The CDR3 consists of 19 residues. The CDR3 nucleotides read TGTGCCAGCAGCCCTAGTTTTGCACAAAGGGACTACTCCTACAATGAGCAGTTCTTC. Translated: CASSPSFAQRDYSYNEQFF.

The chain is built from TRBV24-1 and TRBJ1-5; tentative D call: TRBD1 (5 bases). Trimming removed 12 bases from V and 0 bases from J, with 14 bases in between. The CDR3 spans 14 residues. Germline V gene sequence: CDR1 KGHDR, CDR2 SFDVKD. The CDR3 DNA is TGTGCCGCTGGGGGAAGGGATAGCAATCAGCCCCAGCATTTT. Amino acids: CAAGGRDSNQPQHF.

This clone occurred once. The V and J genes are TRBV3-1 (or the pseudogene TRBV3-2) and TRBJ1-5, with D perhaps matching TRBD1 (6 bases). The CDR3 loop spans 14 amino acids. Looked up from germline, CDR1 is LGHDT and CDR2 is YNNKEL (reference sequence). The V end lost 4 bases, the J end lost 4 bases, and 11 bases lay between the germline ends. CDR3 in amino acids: CASSRKGGNQPQHF. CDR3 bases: TGTGCCAGCAGCCGAAAGGGGGGAAATCAGCCCCAGCATTTT.

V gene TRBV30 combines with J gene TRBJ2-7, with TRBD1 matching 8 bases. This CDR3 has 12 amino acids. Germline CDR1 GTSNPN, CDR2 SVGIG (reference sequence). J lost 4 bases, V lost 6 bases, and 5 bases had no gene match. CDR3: CACLTGEYEQYF. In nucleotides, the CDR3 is TGTGCCTGCCTGACAGGGGAGTACGAGCAGTACTTC.

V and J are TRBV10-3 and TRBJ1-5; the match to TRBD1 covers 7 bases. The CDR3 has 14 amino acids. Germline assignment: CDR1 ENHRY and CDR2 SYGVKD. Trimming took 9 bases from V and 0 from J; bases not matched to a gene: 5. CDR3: CAIWDSYSNQPQHF. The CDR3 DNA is TGTGCCATATGGGACAGCTATAGCAATCAGCCCCAGCATTTT.

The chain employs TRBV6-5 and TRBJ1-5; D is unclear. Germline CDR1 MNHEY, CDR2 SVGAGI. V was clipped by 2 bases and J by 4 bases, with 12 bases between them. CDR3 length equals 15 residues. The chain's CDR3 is CASSYGSSVNQPQHF. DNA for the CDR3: TGTGCCAGCAGTTACGGCTCCTCAGTTAATCAGCCCCAGCATTTT.

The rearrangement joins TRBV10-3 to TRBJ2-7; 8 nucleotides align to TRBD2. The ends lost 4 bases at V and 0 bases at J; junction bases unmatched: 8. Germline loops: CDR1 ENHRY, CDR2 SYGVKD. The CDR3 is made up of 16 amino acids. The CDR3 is CAISVLTSVSSYEQYF. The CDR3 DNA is TGTGCCATCAGTGTGCTGACTAGCGTGAGCTCCTACGAGCAGTACTTC.

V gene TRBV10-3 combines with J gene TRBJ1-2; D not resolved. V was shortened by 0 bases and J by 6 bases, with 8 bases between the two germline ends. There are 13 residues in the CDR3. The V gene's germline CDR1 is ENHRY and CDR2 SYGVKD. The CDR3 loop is CAISESLTDGYTF. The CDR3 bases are TGTGCCATCAGTGAGTCCCTCACTGATGGCTACACCTTC.

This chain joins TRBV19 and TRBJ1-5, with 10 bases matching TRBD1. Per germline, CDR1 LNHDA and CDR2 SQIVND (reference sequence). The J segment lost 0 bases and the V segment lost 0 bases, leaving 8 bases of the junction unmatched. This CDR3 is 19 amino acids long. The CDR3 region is CASSIDPGTGDLSNQPQHF. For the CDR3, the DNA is TGTGCCAGTAGTATAGACCCCGGGACAGGGGATCTTAGCAATCAGCCCCAGCATTTT.

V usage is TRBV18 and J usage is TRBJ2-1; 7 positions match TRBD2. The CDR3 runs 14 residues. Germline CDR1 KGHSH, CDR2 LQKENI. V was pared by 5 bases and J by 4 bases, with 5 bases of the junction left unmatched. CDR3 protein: CASSGSGGYNEQFF. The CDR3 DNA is TGTGCCAGCTCAGGATCGGGGGGTTACAATGAGCAGTTCTTC.

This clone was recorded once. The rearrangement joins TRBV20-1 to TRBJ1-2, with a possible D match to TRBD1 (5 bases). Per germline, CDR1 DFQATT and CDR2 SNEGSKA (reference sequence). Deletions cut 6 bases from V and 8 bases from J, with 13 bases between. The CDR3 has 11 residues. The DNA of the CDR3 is TGCAGTGCCATCAGAGGGGTCGGCTACACCTTC. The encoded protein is CSAIRGVGYTF.

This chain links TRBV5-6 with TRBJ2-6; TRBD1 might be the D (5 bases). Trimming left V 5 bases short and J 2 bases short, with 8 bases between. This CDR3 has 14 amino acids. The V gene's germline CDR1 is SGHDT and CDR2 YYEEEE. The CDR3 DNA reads TGTGCCAGCAGTAAGGGGACTGGGGCCAACGTCCTGACTTTC. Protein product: CASSKGTGANVLTF.

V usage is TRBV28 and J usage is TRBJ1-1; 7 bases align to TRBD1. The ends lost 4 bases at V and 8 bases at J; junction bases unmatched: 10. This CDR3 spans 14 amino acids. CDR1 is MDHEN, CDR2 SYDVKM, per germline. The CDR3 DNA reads TGTGCCAGCAGTTCCCCCCCCCGGACAGGAGAAGCTTTCTTT. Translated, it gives CASSSPPRTGEAFF.

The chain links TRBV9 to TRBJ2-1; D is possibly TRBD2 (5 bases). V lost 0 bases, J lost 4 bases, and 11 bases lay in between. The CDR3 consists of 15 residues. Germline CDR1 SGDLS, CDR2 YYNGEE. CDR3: CASSVAFGGYNEQFF. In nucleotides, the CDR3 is TGTGCCAGCAGCGTAGCTTTTGGCGGGTACAATGAGCAGTTCTTC.

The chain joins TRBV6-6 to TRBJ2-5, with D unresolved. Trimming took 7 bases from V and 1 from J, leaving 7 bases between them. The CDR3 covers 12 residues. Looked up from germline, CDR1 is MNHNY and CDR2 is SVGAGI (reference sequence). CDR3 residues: CASTKFQETQYF. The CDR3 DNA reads TGTGCCAGCACGAAGTTCCAAGAGACCCAGTACTTC.

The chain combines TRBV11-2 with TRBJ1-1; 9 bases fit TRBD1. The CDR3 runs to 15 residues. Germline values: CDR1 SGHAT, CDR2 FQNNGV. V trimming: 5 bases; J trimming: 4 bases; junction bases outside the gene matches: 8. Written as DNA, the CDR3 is TGTGCCAGCAGCATCCTGACAGGGGGAGGCACTGAAGCTTTCTTT. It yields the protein CASSILTGGGTEAFF.

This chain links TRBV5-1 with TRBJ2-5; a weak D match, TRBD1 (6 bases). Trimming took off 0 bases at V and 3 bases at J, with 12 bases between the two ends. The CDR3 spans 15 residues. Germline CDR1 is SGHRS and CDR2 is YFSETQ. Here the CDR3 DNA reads TGCGCCAGCAGCTTGGAAGGAAACAGGGAAGAGACCCAGTACTTC. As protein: CASSLEGNREETQYF.

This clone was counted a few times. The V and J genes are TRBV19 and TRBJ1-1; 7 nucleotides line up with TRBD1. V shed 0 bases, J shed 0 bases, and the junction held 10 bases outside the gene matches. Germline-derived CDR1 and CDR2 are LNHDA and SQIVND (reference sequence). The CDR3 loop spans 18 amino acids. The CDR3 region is CASSIDLIGGALNTEAFF. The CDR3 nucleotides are TGTGCCAGTAGTATAGATCTGATAGGGGGCGCATTGAACACTGAAGCTTTCTTT.

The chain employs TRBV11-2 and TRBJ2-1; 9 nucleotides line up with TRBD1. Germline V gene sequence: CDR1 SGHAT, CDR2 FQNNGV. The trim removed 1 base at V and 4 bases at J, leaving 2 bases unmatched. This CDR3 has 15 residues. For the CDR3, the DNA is TGTGCCAGCAGCTTAGTAGGGACAGGGTACAATGAGCAGTTCTTC. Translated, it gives CASSLVGTGYNEQFF.